Listed below are T cell receptor beta chains from one sample, sequenced in a study of cytomegalovirus exposure and HLA in healthy donors. Sequenced by immunoSEQ multiplex PCR; TCRdb stores in-frame clones only, minus some. The sample shows more than 130,000 clones, 70% to 90% of them seen only once. The sample taken for sequencing was PBMCs. The source is a woman in her late teens or twenties in good health and CMV-seropositive. Each CDR3 is given with its conserved first and last residue. D genes are given only for firm matches. Part of the rows lack a size; the others show once, few, many or a class for expanded clones.

J | size | D | V | DNA | CDR3
TRBJ2-3 | . | TRBD2 | TRBV5-1 | TGCGCCAGCAGCTTGACAAGTACTAGCGGGGGGGATACGCAGTATTTT | CASSLTSTSGGDTQYF
TRBJ2-3 | . | TRBD2 | TRBV5-1 | TGCGCCAGCAGGGGACTACCGAGCACAGATACGCAGTATTTT | CASRGLPSTDTQYF
TRBJ1-2 | . | . | TRBV28 | TGTGCCAGCGGGAGGCATGTCGTCTATGGCTACACCTTC | CASGRHVVYGYTF
TRBJ2-1 | . | TRBD1 | TRBV5-6 | TGTGCCAGCAGCTTGGGCGGGACAGGGAGGAGCTCCTACAATGAGCAGTTCTTC | CASSLGGTGRSSYNEQFF
TRBJ2-7 | . | TRBD2 | TRBV5-1 | TGCGCCAGCAGCTTATCCACCCCCGTTGCGGGGGGGGCCTACGAGCAGTACTTC | CASSLSTPVAGGAYEQYF
TRBJ2-1 | . | . | TRBV21-1 | TGTGCCAGCAGCAAAGAACAGATCTCTTACAATGAGCAGTTCTTC | CASSKEQISYNEQFF
TRBJ2-7 | . | TRBD1 | TRBV25-1 | TGTGCCAGCAGTTTCCGGGACAGGAGCTCCTACGAGCAGTACTTC | CASSFRDRSSYEQYF
TRBJ2-5 | . | . | TRBV2 | TGTGCCAGCAGCGACAGACAAGAGACCCAGTACTTC | CASSDRQETQYF
TRBJ1-3 | . | TRBD1 | TRBV19 | TGTGCCAGTAGTTTGGGACAGGCTTTCTCTGGAAACACCATATATTTT | CASSLGQAFSGNTIYF
TRBJ1-1 | . | TRBD1 | TRBV29-1 | TGCAGCGTCCCAAGACAGGGGGGCACTGAAGCTTTCTTT | CSVPRQGGTEAFF
TRBJ2-5 | . | TRBD2 | TRBV5-5 | TGTGCCAGCAGCTCAACGGGACTAGAACAAGAGACCCAGTACTTC | CASSSTGLEQETQYF
TRBJ2-7 | once | . | TRBV5-1 | TGCGCCAGCAGCTTTCGACAGAACTCCTACGAGCAGTACTTC | CASSFRQNSYEQYF
TRBJ2-5 | . | TRBD2 | TRBV9 | TGTGCCAGCAGCGGGGGTAGCGGGAGGGCCGGTGAGACCCAGTACTTC | CASSGGSGRAGETQYF
TRBJ2-3 | . | . | TRBV5-6 | TGTGCCAGCAGCGGGGCAGGGGGCACAGATACGCAGTATTTT | CASSGAGGTDTQYF
TRBJ1-5 | . | . | TRBV18 | TGTGCCAGCTCAGTAGGAGGGATCAATCAGCCCCAGCATTTT | CASSVGGINQPQHF
TRBJ2-1 | . | TRBD1 | TRBV9 | TGTGCCAGCAGCTCACAGGGGTGGGGGAACAATGAGCAGTTCTTC | CASSSQGWGNNEQFF
TRBJ1-1 | . | . | TRBV9 | TGTGCCAGCAGCCCCGGATCAAGGGGGAACACTGAAGCTTTCTTT | CASSPGSRGNTEAFF
TRBJ2-7 | . | TRBD1 | TRBV29-1 | TGCAGCGCTTCCGGGACAGGGAGGCGCGAGCAGTACTTC | CSASGTGRREQYF
TRBJ1-2 | few | . | TRBV2 | TGTGCCAGCAGTGTAAGTGGACAGTCCTATGGCTACACCTTC | CASSVSGQSYGYTF
TRBJ2-3 | . | . | TRBV28 | TGTGCCAGCAGTTTAGGCTATACGCAGTATTTT | CASSLGYTQYF
TRBJ2-1 | . | TRBD1 | TRBV9 | TGTGCCAGCAGCCACTCCCCGGGACAGGCGGGGAATGAGCAGTTCTTC | CASSHSPGQAGNEQFF
TRBJ1-2 | . | TRBD1 | TRBV7-9 | TGTGCCAGCAGCCTGACAGGGATCAGCTATGGCTACACCTTC | CASSLTGISYGYTF
TRBJ1-6 | . | TRBD1 | TRBV5-1 | TGCGCCAGCAGCTTGGGGGACAGTAAGAATTCACCCCTCCACTTT | CASSLGDSKNSPLHF
TRBJ1-5 | . | . | TRBV28 | TGTGCCAGCAGTTCCCCAGGAGGTGGTCAGCCCCAGCATTTT | CASSSPGGGQPQHF
TRBJ2-7 | . | . | TRBV28 | TGTGCCAGCAGTTTAAGGACAGGGAGGGCGGAGTACTTC | CASSLRTGRAEYF
TRBJ2-7 | few | TRBD1 | TRBV7-9 | TGTGCCAGCAGCGTACAGGGGGCTCTGTACTTC | CASSVQGALYF
TRBJ1-2 | . | . | TRBV29-1 | TGTAGCGTTGGGCGGGGATATGGCTACACCTTC | CSVGRGYGYTF
TRBJ2-3 | few | TRBD1 | TRBV6-4 | TGTGCCAGCAGTGAAGGACAGGGGGCAGATACGCAGTATTTT | CASSEGQGADTQYF